The following is a T cell receptor (beta chain) sequence with its context. This sample is part of a study of identical twins. TCRdb re-called the 5' RACE reads through MiXCR, storing one row per CDR3 protein. Seen here are 540,000 or so distinct CDR3 sequences, 20% to 25% observed once, and the top ten hold around 0.48%. Per germline, CDR1 KGHSY and CDR2 FQNENV. The CDR3 sequence is 17 residues long. J lost 4 bases, V lost 3 bases, and 9 bases had no gene match. The same data also contributed to another study, on yellow fever vaccine responses in identical twins.

The chain couples TRBV16 to TRBJ2-1; 10 bases line up with TRBD1. The origin of this receptor is a woman younger than 30 in good health. Sequenced sample: CD4+ T cells sorted from blood. CDR3 coding DNA: TGTGCCAGCAGCCACACGAGACAGGGGGCGCTTTACAATGAGCAGTTCTTC. Amino acids: CASSHTRQGALYNEQFF. The whole variable domain, remainder taken from reference TRBV16 and TRBJ2-1, is GEEVAQTPKHLVRGEGQKAKLYCAPIKGHSYVFWYQQVLKNEFKFLISFQNENVFDETGMPKERFSAKCLPNSPCSLEIQATKLEDSAVYFCASSHTRQGALYNEQFFGPGTRLTVL.